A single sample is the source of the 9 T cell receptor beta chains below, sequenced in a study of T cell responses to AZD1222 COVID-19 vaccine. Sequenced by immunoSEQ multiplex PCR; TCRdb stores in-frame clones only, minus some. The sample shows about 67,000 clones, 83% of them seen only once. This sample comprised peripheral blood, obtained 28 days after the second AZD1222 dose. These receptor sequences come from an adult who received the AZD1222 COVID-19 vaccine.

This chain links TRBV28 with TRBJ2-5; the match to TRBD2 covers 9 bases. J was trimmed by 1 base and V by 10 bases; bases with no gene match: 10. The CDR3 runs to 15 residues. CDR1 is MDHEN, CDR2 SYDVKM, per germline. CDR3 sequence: CAIEGLRGGQETQYF. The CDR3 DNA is TGTGCCATCGAAGGACTGCGGGGGGGCCAAGAGACCCAGTACTTC.

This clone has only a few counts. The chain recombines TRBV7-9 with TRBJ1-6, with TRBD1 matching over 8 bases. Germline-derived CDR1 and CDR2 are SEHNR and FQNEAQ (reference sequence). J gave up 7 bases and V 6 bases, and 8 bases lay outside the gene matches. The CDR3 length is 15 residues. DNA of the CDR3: TGTGCCAGCAGGCGAGGACAGGGAGTCAATTCACCCCTCCACTTT. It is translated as CASRRGQGVNSPLHF.

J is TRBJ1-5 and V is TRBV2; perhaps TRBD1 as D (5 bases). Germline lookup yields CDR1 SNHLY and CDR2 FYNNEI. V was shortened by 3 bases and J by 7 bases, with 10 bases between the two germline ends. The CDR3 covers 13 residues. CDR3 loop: CASSDSQGQPQHF. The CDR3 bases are TGTGCCAGCAGTGATTCTCAGGGCCAGCCCCAGCATTTT.

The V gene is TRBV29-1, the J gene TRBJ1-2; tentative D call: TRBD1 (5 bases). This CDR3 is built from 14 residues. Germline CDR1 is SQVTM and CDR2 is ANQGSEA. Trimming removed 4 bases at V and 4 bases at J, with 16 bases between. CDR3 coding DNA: TGCAGCGTTGGTACAGCGCGAGGGGCCTATGGCTACACCTTC. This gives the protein CSVGTARGAYGYTF.

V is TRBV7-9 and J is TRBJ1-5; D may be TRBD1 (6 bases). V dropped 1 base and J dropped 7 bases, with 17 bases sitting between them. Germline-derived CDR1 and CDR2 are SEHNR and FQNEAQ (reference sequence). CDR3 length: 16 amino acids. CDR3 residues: CASSLDGRGLGQPQHF. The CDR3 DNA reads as TGTGCCAGCAGCTTAGACGGCAGGGGATTAGGGCAGCCCCAGCATTTT. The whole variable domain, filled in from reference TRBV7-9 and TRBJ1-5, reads DTGVSQNPRHKITKRGQNVTFRCDPISEHNRLYWYRQTLGQGPEFLTYFQNEAQLEKSRLLSDRFSAERPKGSFSTLEIQRTEQGDSAMYLCASSLDGRGLGQPQHFGDGTRLSIL.

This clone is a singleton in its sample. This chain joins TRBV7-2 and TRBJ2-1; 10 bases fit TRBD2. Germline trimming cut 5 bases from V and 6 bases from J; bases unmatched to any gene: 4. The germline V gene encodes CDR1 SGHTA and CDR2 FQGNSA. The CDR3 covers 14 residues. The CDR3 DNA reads TGTGCCAGCAGCCCGGGGACTAGCGTCAATGAGCAGTTCTTC. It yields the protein CASSPGTSVNEQFF.

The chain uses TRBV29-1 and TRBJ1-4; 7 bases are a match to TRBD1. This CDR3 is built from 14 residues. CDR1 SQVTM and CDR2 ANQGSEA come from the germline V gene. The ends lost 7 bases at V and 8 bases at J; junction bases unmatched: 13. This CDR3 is CSATSTGTREKLFF. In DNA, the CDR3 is TGCAGCGCCACTTCGACAGGGACTCGAGAAAAACTGTTTTTT.

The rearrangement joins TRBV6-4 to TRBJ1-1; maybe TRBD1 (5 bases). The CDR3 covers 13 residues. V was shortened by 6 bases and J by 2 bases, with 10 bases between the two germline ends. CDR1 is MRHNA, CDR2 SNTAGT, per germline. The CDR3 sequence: CASSLTANTEAFF. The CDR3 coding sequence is TGTGCCAGCAGCTTGACAGCAAACACTGAAGCTTTCTTT.

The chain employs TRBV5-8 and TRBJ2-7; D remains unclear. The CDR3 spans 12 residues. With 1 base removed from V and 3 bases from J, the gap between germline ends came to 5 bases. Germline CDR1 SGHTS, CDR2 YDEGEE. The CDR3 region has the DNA TGTGCCAGCAGCTTGATGAGCTACGAGCAGTACTTC. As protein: CASSLMSYEQYF.